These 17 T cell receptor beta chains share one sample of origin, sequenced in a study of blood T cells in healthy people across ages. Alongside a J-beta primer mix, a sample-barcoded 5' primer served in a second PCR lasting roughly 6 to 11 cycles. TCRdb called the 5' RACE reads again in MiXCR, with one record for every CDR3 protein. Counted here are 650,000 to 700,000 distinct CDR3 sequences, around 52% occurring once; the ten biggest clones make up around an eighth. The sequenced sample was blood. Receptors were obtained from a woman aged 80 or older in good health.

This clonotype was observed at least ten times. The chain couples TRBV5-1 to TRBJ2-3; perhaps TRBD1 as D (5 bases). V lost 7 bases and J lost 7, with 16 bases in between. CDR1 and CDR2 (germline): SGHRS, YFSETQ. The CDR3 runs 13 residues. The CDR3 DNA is TGCGCCAGCCAAGTGGTAGGGGATCATACGCAGTATTTT. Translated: CASQVVGDHTQYF.

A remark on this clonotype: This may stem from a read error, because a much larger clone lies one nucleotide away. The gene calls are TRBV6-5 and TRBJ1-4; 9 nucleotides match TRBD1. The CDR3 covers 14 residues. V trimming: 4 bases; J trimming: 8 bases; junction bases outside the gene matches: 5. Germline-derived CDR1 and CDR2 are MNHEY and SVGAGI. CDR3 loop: CASSCRQGGEKLFF. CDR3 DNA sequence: TGTGCCAGCAGTTGCCGACAGGGGGGCGAAAAACTGTTTTTT.

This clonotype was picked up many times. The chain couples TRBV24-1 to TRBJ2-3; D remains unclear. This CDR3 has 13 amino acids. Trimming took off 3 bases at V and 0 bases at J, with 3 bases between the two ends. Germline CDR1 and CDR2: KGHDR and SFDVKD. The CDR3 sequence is CATSDPSTDTQYF. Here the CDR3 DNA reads TGTGCCACCAGTGATCCTAGCACAGATACGCAGTATTTT.

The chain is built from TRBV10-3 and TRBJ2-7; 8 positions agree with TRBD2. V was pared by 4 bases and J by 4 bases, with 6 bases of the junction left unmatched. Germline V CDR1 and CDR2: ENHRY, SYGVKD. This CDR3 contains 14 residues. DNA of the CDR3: TGTGCCATCAGTGGGAGCGGGAGAATATACGAGCAGTACTTC. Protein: CAISGSGRIYEQYF.

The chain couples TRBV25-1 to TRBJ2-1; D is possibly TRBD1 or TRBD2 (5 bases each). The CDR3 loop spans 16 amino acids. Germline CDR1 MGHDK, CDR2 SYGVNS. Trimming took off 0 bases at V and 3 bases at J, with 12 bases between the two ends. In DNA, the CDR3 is TGTGCCAGCAGTGAATACACGGGACGTTTCTACAATGAGCAGTTCTTC. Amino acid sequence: CASSEYTGRFYNEQFF.

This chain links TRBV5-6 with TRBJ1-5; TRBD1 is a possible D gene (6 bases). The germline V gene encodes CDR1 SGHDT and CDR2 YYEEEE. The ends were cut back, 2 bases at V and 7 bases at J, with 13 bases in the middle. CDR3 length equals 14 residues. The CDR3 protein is CASSLRDKSQPQHF. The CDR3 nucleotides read TGTGCCAGCAGCTTAAGGGACAAGAGCCAGCCCCAGCATTTT.

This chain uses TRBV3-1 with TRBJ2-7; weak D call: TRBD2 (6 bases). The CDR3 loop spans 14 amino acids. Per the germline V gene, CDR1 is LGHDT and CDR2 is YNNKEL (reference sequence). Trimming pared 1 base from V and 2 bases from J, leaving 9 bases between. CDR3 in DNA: TGTGCCAGCAGCCAAGCCGGCGGGACCTACGAGCAGTACTTC. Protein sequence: CASSQAGGTYEQYF.

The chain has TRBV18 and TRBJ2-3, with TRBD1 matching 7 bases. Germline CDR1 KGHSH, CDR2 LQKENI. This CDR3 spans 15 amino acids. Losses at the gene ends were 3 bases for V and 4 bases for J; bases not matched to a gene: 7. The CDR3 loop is CASSPNRGDADTQYF. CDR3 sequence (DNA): TGTGCCAGCTCACCCAACAGGGGAGATGCAGATACGCAGTATTTT. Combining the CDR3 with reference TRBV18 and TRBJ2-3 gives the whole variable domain NAGVMQNPRHLVRRRGQEARLRCSPMKGHSHVYWYRQLPEEGLKFMVYLQKENIIDESGMPKERFSAEFPKEGPSILRIQQVVRGDSAAYFCASSPNRGDADTQYFGPGTRLTVL.

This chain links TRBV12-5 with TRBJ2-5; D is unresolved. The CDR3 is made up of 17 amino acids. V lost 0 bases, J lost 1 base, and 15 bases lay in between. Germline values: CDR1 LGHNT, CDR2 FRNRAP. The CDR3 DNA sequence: TGTGCTAGTGGTTTGGTACTAAGAATACCACCCCAAGAGACCCAGTACTTC. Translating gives CASGLVLRIPPQETQYF.

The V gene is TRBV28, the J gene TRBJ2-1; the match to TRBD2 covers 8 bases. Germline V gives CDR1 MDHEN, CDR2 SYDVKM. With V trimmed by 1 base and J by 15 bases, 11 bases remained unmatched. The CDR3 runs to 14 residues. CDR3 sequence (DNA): TGTGCCAGCAGTTTATCCTCCGGACTAGCAGACGGGTTCTTC. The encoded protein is CASSLSSGLADGFF.

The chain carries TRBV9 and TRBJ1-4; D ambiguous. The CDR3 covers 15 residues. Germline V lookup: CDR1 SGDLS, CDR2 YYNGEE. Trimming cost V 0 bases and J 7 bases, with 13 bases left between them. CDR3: CASSVDAGRFEKLFF. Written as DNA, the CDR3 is TGTGCCAGCAGCGTAGATGCGGGGAGGTTTGAAAAACTGTTTTTT.

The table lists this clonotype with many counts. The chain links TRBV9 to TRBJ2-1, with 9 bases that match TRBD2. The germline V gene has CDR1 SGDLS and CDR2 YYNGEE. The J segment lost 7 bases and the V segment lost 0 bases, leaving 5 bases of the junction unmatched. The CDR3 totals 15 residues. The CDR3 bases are TGTGCCAGCAGCGTAGGGCGGGGGGGTTTAAATGAGCAGTTCTTC. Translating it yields CASSVGRGGLNEQFF. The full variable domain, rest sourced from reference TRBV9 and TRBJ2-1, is DSGVTQTPKHLITATGQRVTLRCSPRSGDLSVYWYQQSLDQGLQFLIQYYNGEERAKGNILERFSAQQFPDLHSELNLSSLELGDSALYFCASSVGRGGLNEQFFGPGTRLTVL.

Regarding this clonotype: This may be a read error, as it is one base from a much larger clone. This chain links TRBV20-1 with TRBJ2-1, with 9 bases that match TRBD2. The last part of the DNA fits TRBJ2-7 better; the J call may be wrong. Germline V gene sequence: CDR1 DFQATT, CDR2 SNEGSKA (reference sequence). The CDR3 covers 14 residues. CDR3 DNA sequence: TGCAGTGCTAGAGTTCTAGCGGGGCACAATGAGCAGTACTTC. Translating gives CSARVLAGHNEQYF.

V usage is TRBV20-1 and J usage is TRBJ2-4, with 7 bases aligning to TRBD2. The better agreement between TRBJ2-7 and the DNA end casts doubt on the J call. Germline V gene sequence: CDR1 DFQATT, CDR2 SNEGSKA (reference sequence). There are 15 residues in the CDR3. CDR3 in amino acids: CSARYLAGAGYEQYF. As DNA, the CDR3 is TGCAGTGCTAGATATTTGGCGGGAGCGGGGTACGAGCAGTACTTC.

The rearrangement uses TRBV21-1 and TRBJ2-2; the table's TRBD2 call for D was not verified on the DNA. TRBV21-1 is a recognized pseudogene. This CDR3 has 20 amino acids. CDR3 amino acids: CASSKEVRWLAGADTGELFF. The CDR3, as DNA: TGTGCCAGCAGCAAAGAGGTACGGTGGCTAGCGGGAGCGGACACCGGGGAGCTGTTTTTT.

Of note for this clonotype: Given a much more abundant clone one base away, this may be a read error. The CDR3 DNA sequence: TGCGCCAGCAGCCCGGAGATCGGGGCCAACGTCCTGACTTTC. It encodes CASSPEIGANVLTF. This rearrangement joins TRBV5-1 to TRBJ2-6; unclear D gene. The V end lost 4 bases, the J end lost 4 bases, and 9 bases lay between the germline ends. This CDR3 has 14 amino acids. Germline CDR1 and CDR2: SGHRS and YFSETQ.

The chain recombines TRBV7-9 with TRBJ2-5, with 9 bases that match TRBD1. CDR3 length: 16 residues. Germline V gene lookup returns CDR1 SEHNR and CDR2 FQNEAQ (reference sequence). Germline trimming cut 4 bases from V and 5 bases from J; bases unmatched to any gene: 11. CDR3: CASSYWRGQGGETQYF. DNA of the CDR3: TGTGCCAGCAGCTACTGGAGGGGACAGGGAGGCGAGACCCAGTACTTC. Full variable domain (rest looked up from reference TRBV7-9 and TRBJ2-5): DTGVSQNPRHKITKRGQNVTFRCDPISEHNRLYWYRQTLGQGPEFLTYFQNEAQLEKSRLLSDRFSAERPKGSFSTLEIQRTEQGDSAMYLCASSYWRGQGGETQYFGPGTRLLVL.